The 15 T cell receptor beta chains below were found in one sample sequenced in a study of T cells in narcolepsy. Measured with immunoSEQ multiplex PCR; TCRdb has only the in-frame clones, and not every one. The sample lists approximately 25,000 clones, 86% seen once, with roughly 1.1% in the top ten. Input material: CD45RA- memory CD4+ T cells from PBMCs. The receptors were sampled from a human donor with narcolepsy.

This clone was seen a few times. The rearrangement uses TRBV15 and TRBJ1-5; possible D gene TRBD1, 5 bases. This CDR3 is built from 14 residues. Germline CDR1 and CDR2: LNHNV and YYDKDF (reference sequence). Trimming took off 5 bases at V and 1 base at J, with 9 bases between the two ends. The CDR3 protein is CATSGGRSNQPQHF. In DNA, the CDR3 is TGTGCCACCAGCGGGGGTCGGAGCAATCAGCCCCAGCATTTT. The full variable domain, rest sourced from reference TRBV15 and TRBJ1-5, is DAMVIQNPRYQVTQFGKPVTLSCSQTLNHNVMYWYQQKSSQAPKLLFHYYDKDFNNEADTPDNFQSRRPNTSFCFLDIRSPGLGDTAMYLCATSGGRSNQPQHFGDGTRLSIL.

V gene TRBV12-1 combines with J gene TRBJ2-1; the table names TRBD2, a call not compared with the DNA. TRBV12-1 is a documented pseudogene. The CDR3 is 17 amino acids. The CDR3 nucleotides are TGTGCCAGCAGCTTCTCCCGACTAGCGGGGATCTACAATGAGCAGTTCTTC. Its translation is CASSFSRLAGIYNEQFF.

CDR3 DNA: TGTGCCAGCAGCAAAGTAAGGCGATCGGGTCATGATGAGCAGTTCTTC. It translates to CASSKVRRSGHDEQFF. The genes are TRBV21-1 and TRBJ2-1; TRBD2, the D gene given by the table, was not confirmed from the DNA. TRBV21-1 is described as a pseudogene. This CDR3 is 16 amino acids long.

This rearrangement joins TRBV11-2 to TRBJ1-4, with D possibly TRBD1 on 6 matching bases. The germline V gene has CDR1 SGHAT and CDR2 FQNNGV. The CDR3 contains 17 residues. V was clipped by 1 base and J by 8 bases, with 20 bases between them. The chain's CDR3 is CASSLVRGGFDTEKLFF. The CDR3 bases are TGTGCCAGCAGCTTAGTGAGGGGGGGTTTCGATACGGAAAAACTGTTTTTT.

This chain connects TRBV6-5 to TRBJ1-1, with a tentative D call TRBD1 (5 bases). V lost 6 bases and J lost 3, with 14 bases in between. CDR3 size: 14 residues. The V gene's germline CDR1 is MNHEY and CDR2 SVGAGI. CDR3 sequence reads: CASRPQDLYTEAFF. The CDR3 DNA is TGTGCCAGCAGACCACAGGATTTGTACACTGAAGCTTTCTTT.

The chain recombines TRBV5-1 with TRBJ1-3; weak D call: TRBD1 (6 bases). Trimming took off 4 bases at V and 2 bases at J, with 10 bases between the two ends. The germline V gene has CDR1 SGHRS and CDR2 YFSETQ. The CDR3 loop spans 14 amino acids. The CDR3 DNA follows: TGCGCCAGCAGCCCCGCAGGGGCTGGAAACACCATATATTTT. This sequence encodes CASSPAGAGNTIYF.

This chain uses TRBV29-1 with TRBJ1-1; D is ambiguous. The V and J ends lost 7 bases and 4 bases respectively, with 7 bases between them. CDR3 length: 10 amino acids. Germline V gene lookup returns CDR1 SQVTM and CDR2 ANQGSEA. The CDR3 loop is CSALVTEAFF. DNA for the CDR3: TGCAGCGCCCTTGTCACTGAAGCTTTCTTT.

The V and J genes are TRBV5-1 and TRBJ1-2; 7 bases are shared with TRBD1. Germline-derived CDR1 and CDR2 are SGHRS and YFSETQ. The V segment lost 4 bases and the J segment 4 bases; nucleotides outside the gene matches: 7. The CDR3 runs 14 residues. In DNA, the CDR3 is TGCGCCAGCAGCCCCGAGGGGGCCCGCTATGGCTACACCTTC. Its translation: CASSPEGARYGYTF.

The chain carries TRBV7-9 and TRBJ2-5; D possibly corresponds to TRBD2 (6 bases). Germline lookup yields CDR1 SEHNR and CDR2 FQNEAQ (reference sequence). The CDR3 contains 13 residues. Trimming removed 5 bases from V and 5 bases from J, with 12 bases in between. The CDR3 DNA reads TGTGCCAGCAGCGTCAGTGGAGGGGAGACCCAGTACTTC. Its protein is CASSVSGGETQYF.

The chain combines TRBV21-1 with TRBJ1-1. TRBV21-1 is a pseudogene segment. CDR3 size: 17 residues. This CDR3 is CASRGYLATTIRTEAFF. The CDR3, as DNA: TGTGCCAGCAGGGGGTATTTAGCTACAACAATTCGCACTGAAGCTTTCTTT.

The genes are TRBV19 and TRBJ2-7; D is possibly TRBD1 or TRBD2 (6 bases each). CDR3 length: 14 amino acids. CDR1 and CDR2 (germline): LNHDA, SQIVND (reference sequence). The ends were cut back, 4 bases at V and 5 bases at J, with 15 bases in the middle. The CDR3 loop is CASSNPAGGHEQYF. The CDR3 DNA follows: TGTGCCAGTAGTAACCCCGCTGGGGGGCACGAGCAGTACTTC.

The V call is TRBV5-1, the J call TRBJ2-5, with 10 bases matching TRBD2. CDR1 and CDR2 (germline): SGHRS, YFSETQ. J gave up 2 bases and V 5 bases, and 6 bases lay outside the gene matches. The CDR3 has 15 amino acids. The CDR3 nucleotides are TGCGCCAGCAGAAGGACTAGCGGACGACAAGAGACCCAGTACTTC. Encoded protein: CASRRTSGRQETQYF.

The CDR3 protein is CASSLGQGGSDTQYF. CDR3 sequence (DNA): TGCGCCAGCAGCCTTGGACAGGGAGGTTCAGATACGCAGTATTTT. The gene calls are TRBV5-1 and TRBJ2-3; 8 positions match TRBD1. The CDR3 spans 15 residues. V gave up 4 bases and J gave up 4 bases; unmatched junction bases: 8. Germline V lookup: CDR1 SGHRS, CDR2 YFSETQ.

In its sample, this clone was seen once. This chain links TRBV10-2 with TRBJ2-1; 10 nucleotides line up with TRBD2. The CDR3 has 15 amino acids. V was clipped by 6 bases and J by 4 bases; unmatched bases: 6. The germline V gene has CDR1 WSHSY and CDR2 SAAADI. The chain's CDR3 is CASREAGGRYNEQFF. The CDR3 region has the DNA TGCGCCAGCAGAGAAGCGGGGGGGCGGTACAATGAGCAGTTCTTC.

The genes are TRBV6-5 and TRBJ1-2; D unresolved. CDR3 length equals 13 residues. Germline-derived CDR1 and CDR2 are MNHEY and SVGAGI. V was shortened by 2 bases and J by 0 bases, with 4 bases between the two germline ends. The CDR3 loop reads CASSYGANYGYTF. The CDR3 nucleotides are TGTGCCAGCAGTTACGGGGCTAACTATGGCTACACCTTC.